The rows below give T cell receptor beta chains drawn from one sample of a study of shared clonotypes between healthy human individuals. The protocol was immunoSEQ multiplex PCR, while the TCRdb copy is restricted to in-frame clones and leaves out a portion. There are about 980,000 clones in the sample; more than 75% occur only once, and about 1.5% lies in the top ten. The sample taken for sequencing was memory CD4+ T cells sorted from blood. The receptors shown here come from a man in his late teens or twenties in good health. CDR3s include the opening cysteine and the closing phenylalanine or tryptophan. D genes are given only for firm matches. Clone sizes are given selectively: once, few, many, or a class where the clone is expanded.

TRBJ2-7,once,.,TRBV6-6,CASRDYEQYF,TGTGCCAGCAGGGACTACGAGCAGTACTTC
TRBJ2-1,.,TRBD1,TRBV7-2,CASSLRGQGNSEQFF,TGTGCCAGCAGCTTAAGGGGACAGGGGAATAGTGAGCAGTTCTTC
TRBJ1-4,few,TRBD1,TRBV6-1,CASSDGGGGEKLFF,TGTGCCAGCAGTGACGGAGGGGGCGGGGAAAAACTGTTTTTT
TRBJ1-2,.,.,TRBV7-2,CASSLGTGNYGYTF,TGTGCCAGCAGCTTAGGAACAGGGAACTATGGCTACACCTTC
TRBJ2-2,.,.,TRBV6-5,CASGTAGLSGELFF,TGTGCCAGCGGCACAGCGGGTCTCTCCGGGGAGCTGTTTTTT
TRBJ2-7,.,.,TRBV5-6,CASSLKPGMGSYEQYF,TGTGCCAGCAGCTTGAAGCCCGGGATGGGCTCCTACGAGCAGTACTTC
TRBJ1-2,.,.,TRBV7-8,CASSLGLGGNYGYTF,TGTGCCAGCAGCTTAGGGTTAGGTGGGAACTATGGCTACACCTTC
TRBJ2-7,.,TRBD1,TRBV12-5,CASGLYRDRGHEQYF,TGTGCTAGTGGTTTGTACAGGGACAGGGGCCACGAGCAGTACTTC
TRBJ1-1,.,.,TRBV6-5,CASSHRNPNTEAFF,TGTGCCAGCAGTCACAGGAACCCCAACACTGAAGCTTTCTTT
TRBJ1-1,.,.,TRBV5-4,CASTRGRGDGNTEAFF,TGTGCCAGCACCCGAGGGAGGGGTGACGGGAACACTGAAGCTTTCTTT
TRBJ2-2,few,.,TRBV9,CASSVEGNSNRVFF,TGTGCCAGCAGCGTAGAGGGGAACAGTAACCGGGTGTTTTTT
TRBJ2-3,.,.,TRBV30,CAWSAYGRWTDTQYF,TGTGCCTGGAGCGCATATGGGAGGTGGACAGATACGCAGTATTTT
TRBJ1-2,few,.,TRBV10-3,CAISDRSGANYGYTF,TGTGCCATCAGTGACCGTTCGGGGGCTAACTATGGCTACACCTTC
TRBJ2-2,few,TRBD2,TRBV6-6,CASSPTSGVTGELFF,TGTGCCAGCAGTCCTACTAGCGGGGTAACCGGGGAGCTGTTTTTT
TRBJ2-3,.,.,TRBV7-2,CASTPSLTDTQYF,TGTGCCAGCACCCCTTCACTCACAGATACGCAGTATTTT
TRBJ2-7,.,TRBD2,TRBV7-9,CASSEGLAGAQSYEQYF,TGTGCCAGCAGCGAAGGACTAGCGGGGGCCCAATCCTACGAGCAGTACTTC
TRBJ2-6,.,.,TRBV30,CAWGGPSSGANVLTF,TGTGCCTGGGGGGGCCCGAGCTCTGGGGCCAACGTCCTGACTTTC
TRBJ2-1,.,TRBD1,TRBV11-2,CASSLGGRGHYNEQFF,TGTGCCAGCAGCTTAGGCGGCAGGGGGCACTACAATGAGCAGTTCTTC
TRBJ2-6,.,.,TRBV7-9,CASSLRQGANVLTF,TGTGCCAGCAGCTTAAGGCAGGGGGCCAACGTCCTGACTTTC
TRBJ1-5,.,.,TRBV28,CASSQGHSNQPQHF,TGTGCCAGCAGTCAGGGGCATAGCAATCAGCCCCAGCATTTT
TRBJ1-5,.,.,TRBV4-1,CASSQGEAVEPQHF,TGCGCCAGCAGCCAAGGTGAGGCTGTGGAGCCCCAGCATTTT
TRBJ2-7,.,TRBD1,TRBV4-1,CASSQGFFGTGGFEQYF,TGCGCCAGCAGCCAAGGGTTCTTTGGGACAGGGGGCTTCGAGCAGTACTTC
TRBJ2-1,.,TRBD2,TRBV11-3,CASSLGRGRENEQFF,TGTGCCAGCAGCTTGGGACGAGGGCGGGAGAATGAGCAGTTCTTC
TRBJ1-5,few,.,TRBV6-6,CASSYAGNQPQHF,TGTGCCAGCAGTTACGCAGGGAATCAGCCCCAGCATTTT
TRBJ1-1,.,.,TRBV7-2,CASSKGTANTEAFF,TGTGCCAGCAGCAAAGGGACGGCGAACACTGAAGCTTTCTTT
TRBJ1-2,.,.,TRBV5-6,CASSLHSGYTF,TGTGCCAGCAGCTTGCATAGTGGCTACACCTTC
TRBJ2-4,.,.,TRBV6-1,CASSEVGMAGLSF,TGTGCCAGCAGTGAAGTTGGTATGGCAGGGCTTTCGTTC
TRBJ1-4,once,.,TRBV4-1,CASSHLSMGEKLFF,TGCGCCAGCAGCCACCTTTCCATGGGTGAAAAACTGTTTTTT
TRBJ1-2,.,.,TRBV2,CASSGAAGGYTF,TGTGCCAGCAGTGGCGCAGCGGGTGGCTACACCTTC
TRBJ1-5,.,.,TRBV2,CASSPRRDRGNQPQHF,TGTGCCAGCAGCCCTAGGCGGGATAGGGGCAATCAGCCCCAGCATTTT